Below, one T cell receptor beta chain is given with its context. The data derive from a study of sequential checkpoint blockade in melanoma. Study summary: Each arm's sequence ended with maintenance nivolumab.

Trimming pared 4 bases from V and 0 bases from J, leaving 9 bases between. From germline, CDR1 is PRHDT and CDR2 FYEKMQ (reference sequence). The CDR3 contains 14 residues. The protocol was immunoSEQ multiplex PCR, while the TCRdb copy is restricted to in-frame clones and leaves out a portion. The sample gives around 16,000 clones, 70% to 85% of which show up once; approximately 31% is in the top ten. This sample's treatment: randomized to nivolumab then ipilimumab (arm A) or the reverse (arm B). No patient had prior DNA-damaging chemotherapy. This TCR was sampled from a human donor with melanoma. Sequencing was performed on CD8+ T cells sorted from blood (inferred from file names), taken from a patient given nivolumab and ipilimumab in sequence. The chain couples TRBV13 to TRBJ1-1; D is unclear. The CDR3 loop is CASSSPQMNTEAFF. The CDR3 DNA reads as TGTGCCAGCAGCTCCCCCCAGATGAACACTGAAGCTTTCTTT.